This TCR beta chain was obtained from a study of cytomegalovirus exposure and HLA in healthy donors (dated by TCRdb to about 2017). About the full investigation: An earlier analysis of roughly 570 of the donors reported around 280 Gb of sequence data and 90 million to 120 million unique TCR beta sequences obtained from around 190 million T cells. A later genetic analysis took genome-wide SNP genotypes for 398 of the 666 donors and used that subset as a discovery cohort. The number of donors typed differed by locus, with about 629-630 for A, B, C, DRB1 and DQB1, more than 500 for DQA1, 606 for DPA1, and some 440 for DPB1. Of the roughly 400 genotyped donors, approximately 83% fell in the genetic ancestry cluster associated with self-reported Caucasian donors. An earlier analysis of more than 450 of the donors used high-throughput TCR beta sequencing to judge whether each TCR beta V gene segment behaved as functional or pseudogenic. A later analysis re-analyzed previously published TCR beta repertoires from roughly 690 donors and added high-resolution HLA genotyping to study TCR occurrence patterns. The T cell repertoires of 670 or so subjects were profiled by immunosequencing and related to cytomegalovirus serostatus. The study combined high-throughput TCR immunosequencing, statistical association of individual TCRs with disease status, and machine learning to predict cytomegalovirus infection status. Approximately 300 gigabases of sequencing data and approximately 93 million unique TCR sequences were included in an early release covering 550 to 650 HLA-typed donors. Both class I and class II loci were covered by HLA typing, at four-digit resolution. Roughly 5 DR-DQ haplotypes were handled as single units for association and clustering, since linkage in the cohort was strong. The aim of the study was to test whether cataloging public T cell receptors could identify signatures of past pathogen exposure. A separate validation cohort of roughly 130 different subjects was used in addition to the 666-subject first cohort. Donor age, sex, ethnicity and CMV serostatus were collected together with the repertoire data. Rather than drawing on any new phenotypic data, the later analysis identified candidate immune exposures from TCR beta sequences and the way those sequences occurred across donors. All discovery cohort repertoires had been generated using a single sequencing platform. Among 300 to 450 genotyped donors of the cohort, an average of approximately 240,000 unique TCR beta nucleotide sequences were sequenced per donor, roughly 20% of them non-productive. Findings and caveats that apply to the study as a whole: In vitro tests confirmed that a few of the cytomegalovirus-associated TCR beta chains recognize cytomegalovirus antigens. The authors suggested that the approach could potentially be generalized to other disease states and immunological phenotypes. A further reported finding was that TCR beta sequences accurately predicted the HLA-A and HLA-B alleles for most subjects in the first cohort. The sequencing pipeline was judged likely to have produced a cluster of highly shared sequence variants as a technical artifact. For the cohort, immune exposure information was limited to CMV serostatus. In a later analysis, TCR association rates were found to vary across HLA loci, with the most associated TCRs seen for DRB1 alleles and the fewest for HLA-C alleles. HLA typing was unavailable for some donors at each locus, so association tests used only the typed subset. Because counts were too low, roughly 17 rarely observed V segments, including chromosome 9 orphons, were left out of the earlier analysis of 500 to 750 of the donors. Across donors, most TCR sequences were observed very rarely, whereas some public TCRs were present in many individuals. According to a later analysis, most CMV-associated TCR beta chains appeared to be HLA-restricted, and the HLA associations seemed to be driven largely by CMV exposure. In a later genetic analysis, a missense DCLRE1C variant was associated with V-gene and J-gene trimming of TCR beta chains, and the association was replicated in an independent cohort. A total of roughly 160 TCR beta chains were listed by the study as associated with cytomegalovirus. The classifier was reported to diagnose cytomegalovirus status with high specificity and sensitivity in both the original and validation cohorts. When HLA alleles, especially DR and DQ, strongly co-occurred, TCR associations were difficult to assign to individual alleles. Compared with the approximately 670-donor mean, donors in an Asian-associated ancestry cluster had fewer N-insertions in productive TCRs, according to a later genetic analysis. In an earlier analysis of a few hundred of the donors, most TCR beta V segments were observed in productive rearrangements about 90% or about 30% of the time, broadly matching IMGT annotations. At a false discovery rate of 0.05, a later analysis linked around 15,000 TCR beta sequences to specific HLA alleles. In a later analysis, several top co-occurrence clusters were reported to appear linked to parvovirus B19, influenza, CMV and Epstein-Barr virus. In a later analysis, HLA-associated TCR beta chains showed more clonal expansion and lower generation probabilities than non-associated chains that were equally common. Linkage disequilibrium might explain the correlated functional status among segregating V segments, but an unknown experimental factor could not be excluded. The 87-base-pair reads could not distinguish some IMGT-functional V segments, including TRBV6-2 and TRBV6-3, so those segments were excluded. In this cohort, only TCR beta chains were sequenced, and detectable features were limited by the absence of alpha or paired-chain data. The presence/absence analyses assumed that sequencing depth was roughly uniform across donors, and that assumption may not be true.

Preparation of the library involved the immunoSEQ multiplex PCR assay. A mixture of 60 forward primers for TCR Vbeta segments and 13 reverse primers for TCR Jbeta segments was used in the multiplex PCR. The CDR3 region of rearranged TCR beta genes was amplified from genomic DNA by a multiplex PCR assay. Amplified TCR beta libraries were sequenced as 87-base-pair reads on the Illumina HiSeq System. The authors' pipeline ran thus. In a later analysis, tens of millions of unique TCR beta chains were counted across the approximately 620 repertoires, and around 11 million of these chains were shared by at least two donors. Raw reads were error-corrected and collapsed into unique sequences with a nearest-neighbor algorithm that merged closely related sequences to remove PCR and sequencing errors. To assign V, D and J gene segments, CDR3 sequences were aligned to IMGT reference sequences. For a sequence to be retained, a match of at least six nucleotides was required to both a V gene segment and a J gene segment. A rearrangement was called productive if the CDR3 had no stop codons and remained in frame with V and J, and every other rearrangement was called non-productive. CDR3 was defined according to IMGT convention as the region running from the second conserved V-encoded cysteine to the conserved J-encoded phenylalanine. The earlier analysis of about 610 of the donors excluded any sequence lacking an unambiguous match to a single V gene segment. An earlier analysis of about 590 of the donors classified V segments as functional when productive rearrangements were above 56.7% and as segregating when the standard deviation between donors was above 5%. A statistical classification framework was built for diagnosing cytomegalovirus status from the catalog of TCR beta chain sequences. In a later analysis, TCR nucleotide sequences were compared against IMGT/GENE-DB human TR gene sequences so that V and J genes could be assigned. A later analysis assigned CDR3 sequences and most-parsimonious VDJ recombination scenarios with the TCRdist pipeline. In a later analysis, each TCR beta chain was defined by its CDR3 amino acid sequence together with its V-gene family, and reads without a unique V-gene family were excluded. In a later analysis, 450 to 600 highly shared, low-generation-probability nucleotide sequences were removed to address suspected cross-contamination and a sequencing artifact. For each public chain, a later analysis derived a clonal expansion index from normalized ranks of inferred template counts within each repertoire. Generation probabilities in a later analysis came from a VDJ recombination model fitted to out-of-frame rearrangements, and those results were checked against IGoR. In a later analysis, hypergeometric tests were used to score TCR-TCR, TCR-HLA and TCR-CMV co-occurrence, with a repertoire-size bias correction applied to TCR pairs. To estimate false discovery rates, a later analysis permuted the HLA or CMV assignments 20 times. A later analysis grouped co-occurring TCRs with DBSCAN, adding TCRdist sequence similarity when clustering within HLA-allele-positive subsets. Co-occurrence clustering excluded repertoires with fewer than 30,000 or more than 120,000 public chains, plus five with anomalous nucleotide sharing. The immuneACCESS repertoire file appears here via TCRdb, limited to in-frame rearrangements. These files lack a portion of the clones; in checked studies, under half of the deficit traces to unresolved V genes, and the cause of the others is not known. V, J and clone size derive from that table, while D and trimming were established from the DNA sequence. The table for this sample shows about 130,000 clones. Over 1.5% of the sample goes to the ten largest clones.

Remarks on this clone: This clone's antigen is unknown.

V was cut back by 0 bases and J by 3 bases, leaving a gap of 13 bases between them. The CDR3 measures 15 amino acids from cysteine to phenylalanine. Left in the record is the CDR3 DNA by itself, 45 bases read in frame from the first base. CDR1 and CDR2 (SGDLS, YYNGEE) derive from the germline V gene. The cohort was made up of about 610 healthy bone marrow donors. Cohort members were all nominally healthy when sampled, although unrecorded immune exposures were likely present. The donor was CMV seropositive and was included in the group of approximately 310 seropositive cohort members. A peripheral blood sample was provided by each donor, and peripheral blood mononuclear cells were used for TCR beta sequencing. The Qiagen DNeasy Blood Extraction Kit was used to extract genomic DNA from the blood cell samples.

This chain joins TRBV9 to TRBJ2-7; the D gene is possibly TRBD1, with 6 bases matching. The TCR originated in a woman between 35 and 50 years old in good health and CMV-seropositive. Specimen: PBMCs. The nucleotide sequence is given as TGTGCCAGCAGCGTAGCGGTACAGGGAGTCTACGAGCAGTACTTC. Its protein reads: CASSVAVQGVYEQYF.